This TCR beta chain was observed in a study of T-cell reconstitution after alpha-beta-depleted transplantation in children. Only a few counts were recorded for this clonotype. The CDR3 length is 16 residues. The V gene end was trimmed by 0 bases and the J gene end by 5 bases; junction bases not matched to a gene: 7. Preparation of the TCRbeta library used unique molecular identifiers. MiXCR, applied by TCRdb to the PCR reads, yields one record per CDR3 protein. This table has about 420,000 distinct CDR3 sequences, roughly 10% appearing once. V gene TRBV12-3 or TRBV12-4 combines with J gene TRBJ2-1; 7 nucleotides align to TRBD1. This clonotype originated in a human donor who donated a stem cell graft to a child with acute myeloid leukemia. Sequenced here: PBMCs from the stem cell graft donor, sampled from the stem cell graft. Here the CDR3 reads CASSLAFRGLHNEQFF. In DNA form, the CDR3 reads TGTGCCAGCAGTTTAGCGTTCAGGGGGTTGCACAATGAGCAGTTCTTC.